The present TCR beta chain was sequenced within a study of shared clonotypes between healthy human individuals. Sequenced by immunoSEQ multiplex PCR; TCRdb stores in-frame clones only, minus some. The table records around 600,000 clones, around 96% of them present only once. Terminally differentiated effector memory CD45RA+ cells were excluded by CCR7 positive selection of CD45RO-negative cells. This CDR3 is 16 amino acids long. The germline V and J ends were trimmed by 4 bases and 4 bases, with 19 bases remaining between them. CDR1 and CDR2 (germline): LGHNA, YNFKEQ. The specimen sequenced was naive CD8+ T cells sorted from blood. The source is a woman aged 25 to 45 in good health. The genes are TRBV4-2 and TRBJ1-1; the D gene is possibly TRBD1 (5 bases). As DNA, the CDR3 is TGTGCCAGCAGCCGGGCTTTTACCGGGGGTATCACTGAAGCTTTCTTT. It specifies CASSRAFTGGITEAFF.